Included here is one T cell receptor beta chain sequence, with context. This table comes from immunoSEQ multiplex PCR, and its TCRdb copy is limited to in-frame clones, with some not included. The sample has about 65,000 clones; about nine tenths are singletons. These data originate in a study of control samples from healthy donors and cancer patients. The sample taken for sequencing was PBMCs. The source of this sequence is a woman in her forties or fifties with colorectal cancer.

In DNA, the CDR3 is TGTGCCAGCAGTTACTCGACCAGGGGGCCCTACAATGAGCAGTTCTTC. Amino acids: CASSYSTRGPYNEQFF. The chain links TRBV6-7 to TRBJ2-1, with TRBD1 matching 8 bases. TRBV6-7 is treated as an ORF (open reading frame) with a function not yet certain. CDR3 length: 16 amino acids. V lost 0 bases to trimming and J lost 2 bases; unmatched junction nucleotides: 3.